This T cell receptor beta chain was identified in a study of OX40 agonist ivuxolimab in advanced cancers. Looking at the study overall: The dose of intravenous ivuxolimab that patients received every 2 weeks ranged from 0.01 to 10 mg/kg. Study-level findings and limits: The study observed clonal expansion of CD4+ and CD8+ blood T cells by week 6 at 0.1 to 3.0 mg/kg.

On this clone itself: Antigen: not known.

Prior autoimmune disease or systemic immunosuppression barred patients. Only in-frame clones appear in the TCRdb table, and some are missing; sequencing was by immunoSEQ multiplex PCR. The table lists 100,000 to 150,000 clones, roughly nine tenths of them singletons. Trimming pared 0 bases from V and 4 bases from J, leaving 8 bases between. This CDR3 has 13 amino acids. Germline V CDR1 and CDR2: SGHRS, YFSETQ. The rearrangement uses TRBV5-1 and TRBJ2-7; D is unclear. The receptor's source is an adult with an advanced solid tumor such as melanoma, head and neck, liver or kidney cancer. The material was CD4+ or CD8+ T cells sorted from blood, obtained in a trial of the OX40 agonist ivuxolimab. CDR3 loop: CASSLEVGYEQYF. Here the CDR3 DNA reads TGCGCCAGCAGCTTGGAGGTAGGATACGAGCAGTACTTC.